This passage covers 25 T cell receptor beta chains from one sample sequenced in a study of T cell changes during pregnancy in multiple sclerosis. The assay was immunoSEQ multiplex PCR, and TCRdb's table has in-frame clones only and misses some. The top ten hold about 1.6% of the sample, which has more than 85,000 clones, 90% to 95% seen once. Sequenced here: peripheral blood, sampled after pregnancy. The receptors derive from a female donor in good health, enrolled as a control in a pregnancy study.

This chain connects TRBV15 to TRBJ1-1; D unclear. CDR3 length: 11 amino acids. The germline gives CDR1 LNHNV, CDR2 YYDKDF (reference sequence). V lost 7 bases to trimming and J lost 3 bases, with 6 bases between them. The CDR3 region is CATTRDTEAFF. The DNA for the CDR3 is TGTGCCACCACTAGAGACACTGAAGCTTTCTTT.

This clone was observed once. The rearrangement links TRBV7-9 to TRBJ2-5; 7 bases match TRBD1. The CDR3 runs to 16 residues. J gave up 1 base and V 5 bases, and 10 bases lay outside the gene matches. Per the germline V gene, CDR1 is SEHNR and CDR2 is FQNEAQ (reference sequence). CDR3 protein: CASSKGDRQTQETQYF. The CDR3 region has the DNA TGTGCCAGCAGCAAAGGGGACAGACAAACCCAAGAGACCCAGTACTTC.

V gene TRBV7-2 combines with J gene TRBJ1-1; D is unclear. Germline V CDR1 and CDR2: SGHTA, FQGNSA. There are 15 residues in the CDR3. Trimming left V 4 bases short and J 0 bases short, with 12 bases between. This CDR3 is CASSSRFSVNTEAFF. CDR3 sequence (DNA): TGTGCCAGCAGCTCCCGCTTCAGTGTGAACACTGAAGCTTTCTTT.

The rearrangement joins TRBV28 to TRBJ2-5, with 10 nucleotides matching TRBD1. The CDR3 loop spans 18 amino acids. CDR1 and CDR2 from the germline V gene are MDHEN and SYDVKM. Trimming cost V 2 bases and J 5 bases; bases outside gene matches: 14. As DNA, the CDR3 is TGTGCCAGCAGTTTACTGGTCCGGGACAGGGGAAGGGGCGAGACCCAGTACTTC. Amino acids: CASSLLVRDRGRGETQYF.

The chain couples TRBV2 to TRBJ1-5; D is unclear. The germline V gene has CDR1 SNHLY and CDR2 FYNNEI. This CDR3 is 13 amino acids long. Trimming took 7 bases from V and 4 from J, leaving 11 bases between them. The CDR3 loop is CASILGLNQPQHF. The CDR3 DNA sequence: TGTGCCAGCATTCTAGGACTTAATCAGCCCCAGCATTTT. The variable domain in full, with the rest retrieved from reference TRBV2 and TRBJ1-5, is EPEVTQTPSHQVTQMGQEVILRCVPISNHLYFYWYRQILGQKVEFLVSFYNNEISEKSEIFDDQFSVERPDGSNFTLKIRSTKLEDSAMYFCASILGLNQPQHFGDGTRLSIL.

CDR3 DNA sequence: TGCGCCAGCAGTGAGTTAAAGCTAGCGGGAGTTGTATACGAGCAGTACTTC. Amino acid sequence: CASSELKLAGVVYEQYF. The gene calls are TRBV10-1 and TRBJ2-7; TRBD2 aligns across 10 bases. CDR1 and CDR2 (germline): WNHNN, SYGVQD (reference sequence). V lost 1 base to trimming and J lost 4 bases; unmatched junction nucleotides: 10. This CDR3 has 17 amino acids.

Remarks on this clone: Other DNA sequences of this sample code for an identical CDR3. The chain employs TRBV30 and TRBJ1-1; TRBD1 agrees at 7 bases. This CDR3 is 13 amino acids long. Germline trimming cut 3 bases from V and 1 base from J; bases unmatched to any gene: 2. Per the germline V gene, CDR1 is GTSNPN and CDR2 is SVGIG (reference sequence). The CDR3 region is CAWSRQGNTEAFF. DNA for the CDR3: TGTGCCTGGAGCCGACAGGGGAACACTGAAGCTTTCTTT.

The chain carries TRBV28 and TRBJ1-2; D unresolved. Between the trimmed V and J ends, which lost 5 bases and 5 bases, there was a span of 9 bases. Per the germline V gene, CDR1 is MDHEN and CDR2 is SYDVKM. The CDR3 sequence is 12 residues long. CDR3 amino acids: CASSRSLYGYTF. DNA of the CDR3: TGTGCCAGCAGTAGGAGTCTTTATGGCTACACCTTC.

The V gene is TRBV25-1, the J gene TRBJ2-3, with D possibly matching TRBD2 (6 bases). Looked up from germline, CDR1 is MGHDK and CDR2 is SYGVNS. Trimming took off 6 bases at V and 0 bases at J, with 19 bases between the two ends. This CDR3 contains 17 residues. The CDR3 DNA reads as TGTGCCAGCAGAGCTCGACCGGCGGGAACTAGCACAGATACGCAGTATTTT. Its translation is CASRARPAGTSTDTQYF.

Only one count was recorded for this clone. This chain connects TRBV5-1 to TRBJ2-2; the D gene is possibly TRBD2 (5 bases). The CDR3 extends over 15 amino acids. Germline V CDR1 and CDR2: SGHRS, YFSETQ. The V end lost 0 bases, the J end lost 3 bases, and 9 bases lay between the germline ends. The CDR3 sequence: CASSLGTPDTGELFF. CDR3 DNA: TGCGCCAGCAGCTTGGGGACTCCGGACACCGGGGAGCTGTTTTTT.

The chain carries TRBV5-3 and TRBJ1-5, with TRBD1 matching over 8 bases. TRBV5-3 is noted as an ORF with a role that remains uncertain. The CDR3 has 18 amino acids. The V gene end was trimmed by 7 bases and the J gene end by 4 bases; junction bases not matched to a gene: 19. The CDR3 coding sequence is TGTGCCAGAGTGAGGGACAGGAACCGAGGAGGGTTGAATCAGCCCCAGCATTTT. Encoded protein: CARVRDRNRGGLNQPQHF.

This clone was counted once. The chain couples TRBV6-6 to TRBJ1-2; D remains unclear. The CDR3 loop spans 13 amino acids. CDR1 MNHNY and CDR2 SVGAGI come from the germline V gene (reference sequence). V lost 4 bases and J 2 bases, leaving 8 bases between the germline ends. In DNA, the CDR3 is TGTGCCAGCAGTTTAGTCCCAAACTATGGCTACACCTTC. Translating it yields CASSLVPNYGYTF.

In regard to this clone: Other DNA sequences in the sample encode the same CDR3. The CDR3 nucleotides are TGTGCCAGCAGCTTGGGCGATACGCAGTATTTT. This translates into CASSLGDTQYF. J is TRBJ2-3 and V is TRBV11-2; D is ambiguous. Between the trimmed V and J ends, which lost 3 bases and 6 bases, there was a span of 4 bases. The CDR3 runs 11 residues. The germline V gene has CDR1 SGHAT and CDR2 FQNNGV.

The chain has TRBV27 and TRBJ2-7; D call uncertain. Germline V CDR1 and CDR2: MNHEY, SMNVEV (reference sequence). The germline V and J ends were trimmed by 5 bases and 0 bases, with 14 bases remaining between them. This CDR3 region has 15 residues. CDR3 residues: CASSQPGLYSYEQYF. CDR3 DNA: TGTGCCAGCAGTCAACCCGGGTTATACTCCTACGAGCAGTACTTC.

The rearrangement links TRBV4-1 to TRBJ1-5; maybe TRBD1 (6 bases). The germline gives CDR1 MGHRA, CDR2 YSYEKL. The V gene lost 1 base and the J gene lost 4 bases, with 11 bases spanning the gap. The CDR3 runs to 15 residues. The DNA of the CDR3 is TGCGCCAGCAGCCAAGTACAGGGCTTAAATCAGCCCCAGCATTTT. Amino acids: CASSQVQGLNQPQHF.

The count of this clone is one. This chain uses TRBV28 with TRBJ2-3; D gene unclear. V lost 4 bases, J lost 7 bases, and 12 bases lay in between. In germline, CDR1 is MDHEN, CDR2 SYDVKM. There are 13 residues in the CDR3. The CDR3 DNA follows: TGTGCCAGCAGTTCCCTCTCCCGTAATACGCAGTATTTT. It encodes CASSSLSRNTQYF.

The chain has TRBV19 and TRBJ1-1; a possible D gene is TRBD1 (5 bases). The V end was cut by 7 bases, the J end by 5 bases, with 14 bases between. The length of the CDR3 is 13 residues. Germline-derived CDR1 and CDR2 are LNHDA and SQIVND (reference sequence). Here the CDR3 reads CASTTTSGTEAFF. The CDR3 bases are TGTGCCAGTACTACGACTTCAGGGACTGAAGCTTTCTTT.

V is TRBV11-2 and J is TRBJ2-7; 8 positions agree with TRBD1. Germline assignment: CDR1 SGHAT and CDR2 FQNNGV. The CDR3 has 15 residues. The V segment lost 1 base and the J segment 5 bases; nucleotides outside the gene matches: 7. CDR3 region: CASSLVSRGLDEQYF. CDR3 nucleotides: TGTGCCAGCAGCTTAGTGAGCAGGGGGCTCGACGAGCAGTACTTC.

V is TRBV23-1 and J is TRBJ1-4; TRBD1 agrees at 7 bases. TRBV23-1 is recorded as an ORF, its role being uncertain. The CDR3 contains 18 residues. Unmatched junction bases numbered 13, after V lost 3 bases and J lost 3 bases. The chain's CDR3 is CASSQSGTAAPSNEKLFF. For the CDR3, the DNA is TGCGCCAGCAGTCAGTCCGGGACAGCGGCTCCCTCTAATGAAAAACTGTTTTTT.

This chain links TRBV5-1 with TRBJ2-3, with TRBD2 matching over 14 bases. With 0 bases clipped from V and 4 bases from J, the junction kept 10 bases outside the gene matches. The CDR3 runs to 19 residues. Per germline, CDR1 SGHRS and CDR2 YFSETQ. This CDR3 is CASSLAGLAGVEAADTQYF. The CDR3, as DNA: TGCGCCAGCAGCTTGGCGGGACTAGCGGGAGTGGAGGCCGCAGATACGCAGTATTTT.

CDR3 region: CASGPSGWGQTETQYF. In nucleotides, the CDR3 is TGTGCCAGCGGCCCATCGGGTTGGGGCCAGACAGAGACCCAGTACTTC. The chain couples TRBV28 to TRBJ2-5, with TRBD1 as a possible D gene (5 bases). Germline loops: CDR1 MDHEN, CDR2 SYDVKM. V lost 8 bases and J lost 4, with 23 bases in between. The CDR3 loop spans 16 amino acids.

The chain carries TRBV7-2 and TRBJ2-7; D remains ambiguous. In germline, CDR1 is SGHTA, CDR2 FQGNSA. V lost 6 bases to trimming and J lost 2 bases, with 11 bases between them. CDR3 length: 13 residues. The CDR3 loop reads CASSTNYPYEQYF. The CDR3 DNA is TGTGCCAGCAGTACTAACTACCCCTACGAGCAGTACTTC.

The chain carries TRBV6-4 and TRBJ2-1, with a tentative D call TRBD2 (5 bases). The germline V gene has CDR1 MRHNA and CDR2 SNTAGT. The V gene lost 3 bases and the J gene lost 6 bases, with 6 bases spanning the gap. The CDR3 spans 12 residues. In nucleotides, the CDR3 is TGTGCCAGCAGTGAAGGGAGCAATGAGCAGTTCTTC. This translates into CASSEGSNEQFF.

The table lists this clone with a few counts. This sequence joins TRBV27 and TRBJ2-3, with 7 bases matching TRBD1. Unmatched junction bases numbered 6, after V lost 3 bases and J lost 6 bases. The CDR3 is 14 amino acids. From germline, CDR1 is MNHEY and CDR2 SMNVEV (reference sequence). CDR3 sequence reads: CASSFVDRTDTQYF. CDR3 sequence (DNA): TGTGCCAGCAGTTTCGTGGACAGGACTGATACGCAGTATTTT.

The chain employs TRBV10-2 and TRBJ2-3; 9 bases fit TRBD1. The CDR3 is 13 amino acids. Germline V lookup: CDR1 WSHSY, CDR2 SAAADI. V was clipped by 5 bases and J by 4 bases; unmatched bases: 1. In DNA form, the CDR3 reads TGCGCCAGCAGTACAGGGGGCGCAGATACGCAGTATTTT. Encoded protein: CASSTGGADTQYF.